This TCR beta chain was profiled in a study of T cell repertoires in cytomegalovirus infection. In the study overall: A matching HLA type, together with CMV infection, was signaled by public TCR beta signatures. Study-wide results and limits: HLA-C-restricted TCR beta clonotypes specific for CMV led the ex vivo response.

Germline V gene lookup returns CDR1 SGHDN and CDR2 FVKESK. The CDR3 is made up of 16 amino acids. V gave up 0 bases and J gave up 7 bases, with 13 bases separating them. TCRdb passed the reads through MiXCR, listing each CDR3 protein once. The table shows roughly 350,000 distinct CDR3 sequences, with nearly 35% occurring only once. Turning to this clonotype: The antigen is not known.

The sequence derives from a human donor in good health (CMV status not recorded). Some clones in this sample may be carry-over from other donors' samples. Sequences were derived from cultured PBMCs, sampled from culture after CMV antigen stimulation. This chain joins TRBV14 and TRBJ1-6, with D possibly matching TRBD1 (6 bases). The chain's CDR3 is CASSQDGGASNSPLHF. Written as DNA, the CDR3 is TGTGCCAGCAGCCAAGATGGGGGGGCGAGCAATTCACCCCTCCACTTT. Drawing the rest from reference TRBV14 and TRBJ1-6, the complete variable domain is EAGVTQFPSHSVIEKGQTVTLRCDPISGHDNLYWYRRVMGKEIKFLLHFVKESKQDESGMPNNRFLAERTGGTYSTLKVQPAELEDSGVYFCASSQDGGASNSPLHFGNGTRLTVT.